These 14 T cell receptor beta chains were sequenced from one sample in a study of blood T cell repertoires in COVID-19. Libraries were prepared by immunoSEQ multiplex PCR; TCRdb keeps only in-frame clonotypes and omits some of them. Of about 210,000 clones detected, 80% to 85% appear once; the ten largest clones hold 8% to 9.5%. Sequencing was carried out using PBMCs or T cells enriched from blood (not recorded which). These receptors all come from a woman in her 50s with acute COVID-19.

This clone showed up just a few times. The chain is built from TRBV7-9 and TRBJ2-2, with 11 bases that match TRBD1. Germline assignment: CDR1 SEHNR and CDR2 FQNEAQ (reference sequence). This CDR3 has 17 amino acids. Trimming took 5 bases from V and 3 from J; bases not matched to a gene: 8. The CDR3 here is CASSRDRGFLYTGELFF. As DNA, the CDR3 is TGTGCCAGCAGCCGGGACAGGGGGTTTTTGTACACCGGGGAGCTGTTTTTT. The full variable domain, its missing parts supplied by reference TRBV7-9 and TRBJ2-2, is DTGVSQNPRHKITKRGQNVTFRCDPISEHNRLYWYRQTLGQGPEFLTYFQNEAQLEKSRLLSDRFSAERPKGSFSTLEIQRTEQGDSAMYLCASSRDRGFLYTGELFFGEGSRLTVL.

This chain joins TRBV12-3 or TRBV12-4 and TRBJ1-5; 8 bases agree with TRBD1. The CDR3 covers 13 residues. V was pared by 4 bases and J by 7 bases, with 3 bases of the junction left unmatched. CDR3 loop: CASSSGGGQPQHF. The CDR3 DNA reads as TGTGCCAGCAGTTCAGGGGGCGGACAGCCCCAGCATTTT.

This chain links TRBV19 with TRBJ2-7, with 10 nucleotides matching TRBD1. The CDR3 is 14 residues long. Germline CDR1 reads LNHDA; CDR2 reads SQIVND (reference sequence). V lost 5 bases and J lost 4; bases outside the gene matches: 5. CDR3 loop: CASSSDRGRYEQYF. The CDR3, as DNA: TGTGCCAGTAGTTCGGACAGGGGGAGGTACGAGCAGTACTTC.

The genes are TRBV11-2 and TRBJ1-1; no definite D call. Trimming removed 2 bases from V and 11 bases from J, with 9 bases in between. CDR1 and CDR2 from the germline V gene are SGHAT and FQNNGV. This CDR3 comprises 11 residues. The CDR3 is CASSLTRRAFF. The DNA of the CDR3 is TGTGCCAGCAGCTTAACTCGTCGGGCTTTCTTT.

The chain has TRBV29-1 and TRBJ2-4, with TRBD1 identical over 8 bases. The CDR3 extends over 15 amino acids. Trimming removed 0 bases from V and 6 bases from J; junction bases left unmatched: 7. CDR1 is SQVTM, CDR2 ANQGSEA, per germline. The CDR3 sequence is CSVEDLQGARNIQYF. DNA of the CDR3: TGCAGCGTTGAAGATCTTCAGGGGGCCCGAAACATTCAGTACTTC.

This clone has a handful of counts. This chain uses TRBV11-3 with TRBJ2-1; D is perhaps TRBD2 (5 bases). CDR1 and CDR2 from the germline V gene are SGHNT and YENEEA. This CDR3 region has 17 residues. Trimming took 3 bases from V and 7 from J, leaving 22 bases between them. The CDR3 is CASSFEGGHANGNEQFF. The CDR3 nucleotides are TGTGCCAGCAGCTTCGAAGGCGGGCATGCAAACGGAAATGAGCAGTTCTTC.

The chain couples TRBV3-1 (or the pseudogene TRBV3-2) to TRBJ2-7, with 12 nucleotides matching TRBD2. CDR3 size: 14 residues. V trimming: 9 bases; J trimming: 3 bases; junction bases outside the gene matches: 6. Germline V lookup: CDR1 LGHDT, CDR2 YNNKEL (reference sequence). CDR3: CASPSGGAFYEQYF. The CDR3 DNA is TGTGCCAGTCCTAGCGGGGGGGCCTTCTACGAGCAGTACTTC.

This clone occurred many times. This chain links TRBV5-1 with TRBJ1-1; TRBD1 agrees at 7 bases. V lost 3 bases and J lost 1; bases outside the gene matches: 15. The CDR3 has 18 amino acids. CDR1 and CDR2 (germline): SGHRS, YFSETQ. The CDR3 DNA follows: TGCGCCAGCAGCTCGGAAAAAATACAGGGGTTTGCGAACACTGAAGCTTTCTTT. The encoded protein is CASSSEKIQGFANTEAFF.

CDR3 DNA: TGTGCCAGCACCAGTGACAGCCATTCCACTGAAGCTTTCTTT. Translation gives CASTSDSHSTEAFF. The V and J genes are TRBV2 and TRBJ1-1; possibly TRBD1 for D (5 bases). CDR3 length: 14 residues. The germline CDR1 and CDR2 sequences are SNHLY and FYNNEI. V was trimmed by 7 bases and J by 4 bases, leaving 16 bases between them. Together with reference TRBV2 and TRBJ1-1, the CDR3 gives the full variable domain: EPEVTQTPSHQVTQMGQEVILRCVPISNHLYFYWYRQILGQKVEFLVSFYNNEISEKSEIFDDQFSVERPDGSNFTLKIRSTKLEDSAMYFCASTSDSHSTEAFFGQGTRLTVV.

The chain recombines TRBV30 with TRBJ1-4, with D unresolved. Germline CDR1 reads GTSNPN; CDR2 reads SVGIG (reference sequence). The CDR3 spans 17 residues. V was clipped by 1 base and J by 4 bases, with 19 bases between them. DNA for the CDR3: TGTGCCTGGAGTGCCCCCGGCCGGCAGGTCGGTAATGAAAAACTGTTTTTT. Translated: CAWSAPGRQVGNEKLFF. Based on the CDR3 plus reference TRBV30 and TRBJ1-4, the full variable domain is SQTIHQWPATLVQPVGSPLSLECTVEGTSNPNLYWYRQAAGRGLQLLFYSVGIGQISSEVPQNLSASRPQDRQFILSSKKLLLSDSGFYLCAWSAPGRQVGNEKLFFGSGTQLSVL.

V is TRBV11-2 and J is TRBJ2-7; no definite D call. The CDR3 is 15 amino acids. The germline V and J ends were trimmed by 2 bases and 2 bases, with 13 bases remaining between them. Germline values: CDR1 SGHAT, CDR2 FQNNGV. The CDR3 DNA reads TGTGCCAGCAGCTTAAGCCTCGTCGAGACCTACGAGCAGTACTTC. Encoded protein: CASSLSLVETYEQYF.

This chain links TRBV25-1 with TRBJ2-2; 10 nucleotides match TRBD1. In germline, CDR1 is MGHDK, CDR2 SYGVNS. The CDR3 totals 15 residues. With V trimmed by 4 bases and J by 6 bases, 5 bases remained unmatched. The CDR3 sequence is CASSVGTGVAGELFF. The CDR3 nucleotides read TGTGCCAGCAGTGTCGGGACAGGGGTGGCCGGGGAGCTGTTTTTT.

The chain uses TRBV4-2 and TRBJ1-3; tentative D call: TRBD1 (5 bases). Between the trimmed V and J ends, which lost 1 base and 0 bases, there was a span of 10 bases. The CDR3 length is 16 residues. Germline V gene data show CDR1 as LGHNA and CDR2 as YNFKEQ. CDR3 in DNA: TGTGCCAGCAGCCAAGCCGTGGGGCTCTCTGGAAACACCATATATTTT. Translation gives CASSQAVGLSGNTIYF.

The CDR3 nucleotides are TGTGCCAGCAGTAAGGACAGGGTAATCACTGAAGCTTTCTTT. Protein sequence: CASSKDRVITEAFF. The chain is built from TRBV28 and TRBJ1-1; the match to TRBD1 covers 8 bases. CDR3 size: 14 residues. J gave up 4 bases and V 5 bases, and 6 bases lay outside the gene matches. Looked up from germline, CDR1 is MDHEN and CDR2 is SYDVKM.